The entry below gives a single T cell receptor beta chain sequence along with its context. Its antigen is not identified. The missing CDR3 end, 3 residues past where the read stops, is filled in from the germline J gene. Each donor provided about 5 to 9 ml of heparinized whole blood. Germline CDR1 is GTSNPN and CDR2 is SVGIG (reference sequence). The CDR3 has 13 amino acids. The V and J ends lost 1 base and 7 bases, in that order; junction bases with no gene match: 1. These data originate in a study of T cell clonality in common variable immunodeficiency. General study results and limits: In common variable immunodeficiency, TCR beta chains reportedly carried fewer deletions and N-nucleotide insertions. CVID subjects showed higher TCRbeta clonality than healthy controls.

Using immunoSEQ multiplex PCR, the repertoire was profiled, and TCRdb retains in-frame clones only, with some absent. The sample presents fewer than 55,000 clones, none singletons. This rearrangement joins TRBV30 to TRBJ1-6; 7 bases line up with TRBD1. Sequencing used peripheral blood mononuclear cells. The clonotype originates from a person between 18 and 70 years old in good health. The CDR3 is CAWSAQGNSPLHF. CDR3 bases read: TGTGCCTGGAGTGCACAGGGGAATTCACCC.